The 29 T cell receptor beta chains reported below all come from one sample, sequenced in a study of CD8 T cells in ankylosing spondylitis. TCRdb analysed the 5' RACE reads with MiXCR anew, one entry per CDR3 protein. The sample lists about 100,000 distinct CDR3 sequences, about 8.5% occurring once. The sample consisted of blood, either unsorted or a sorted T cell fraction (not recorded which). The receptors come from a male donor with ankylosing spondylitis or in good health (not recorded which).

As to this clonotype: This sequence may be a read error, since a much larger clone differs from it by one base. The V call is TRBV7-9, the J call TRBJ2-2, with D perhaps matching TRBD1 (5 bases). The V end was cut by 5 bases, the J end by 5 bases, with 15 bases between. The CDR3 covers 15 residues. Germline V lookup: CDR1 SEHNR, CDR2 FQNEAQ (reference sequence). CDR3 loop: CASSLGHGTTGELFF. DNA of the CDR3: TGTGCCAGCAGCCTAGGACACGGAACAACCGGGGAGCTGTTTTTT. Filled out from reference TRBV7-9 and TRBJ2-2, the complete variable domain reads DTGVSQNPRHKITKRGQNVTFRCDPISEHNRLYWYRQTLGQGPEFLTYFQNEAQLEKSRLLSDRFSAERPKGSFSTLEIQRTEQGDSAMYLCASSLGHGTTGELFFGEGSRLTVL.

This clonotype was observed at least ten times. The chain recombines TRBV4-1 with TRBJ2-5, with D perhaps matching TRBD1 (6 bases). Trimming took 2 bases from V and 2 from J, leaving 9 bases between them. Germline values: CDR1 MGHRA, CDR2 YSYEKL. CDR3 length: 14 amino acids. CDR3 protein: CASSQKGGQETQYF. CDR3 bases: TGCGCCAGCAGCCAAAAAGGGGGACAAGAGACCCAGTACTTC.

In this sample, this clonotype turned up many times. The chain couples TRBV20-1 to TRBJ2-3; 8 nucleotides align to TRBD2. This CDR3 is 22 amino acids long. From germline, CDR1 is DFQATT and CDR2 SNEGSKA (reference sequence). Trimming took 0 bases from V and 2 from J; bases not matched to a gene: 25. As DNA, the CDR3 is TGCAGTGCTAGAGATAGAGGCGGGAGGAGCCGAGGGGTTTCCCCAGTCACAGATACGCAGTATTTT. This sequence encodes CSARDRGGRSRGVSPVTDTQYF.

The genes are TRBV20-1 and TRBJ2-3, with 11 bases fitting TRBD2. The germline V gene encodes CDR1 DFQATT and CDR2 SNEGSKA (reference sequence). CDR3 length equals 15 residues. V shed 0 bases, J shed 9 bases, and the junction held 8 bases outside the gene matches. Here the CDR3 reads CSARDLAGGHPTQYF. DNA for the CDR3: TGCAGTGCTAGAGATCTAGCGGGGGGCCATCCCACGCAGTATTTT.

This clonotype turned up a few times. One base away lies a much larger clone, so this may be a sequencing read error. The V and J genes are TRBV6-2 or TRBV6-3 and TRBJ1-5; possible D gene TRBD1, 6 bases. CDR3 length: 15 residues. The V end was cut by 5 bases, the J end by 3 bases, with 14 bases between. Per germline, CDR1 MNHEY and CDR2 SVGEGT. This chain's CDR3 is CASSALRGSNQPQHF. The CDR3 DNA reads as TGTGCCAGCAGTGCCCTCAGGGGATCCAATCAGCCCCAGCATTTT.

The V call is TRBV7-2, the J call TRBJ2-1, with D possibly being TRBD1 (5 bases). Trimming removed 3 bases at V and 10 bases at J, with 13 bases between. CDR1 is SGHTA and CDR2 is FQGNSA in the germline V gene. The CDR3 is 13 amino acids. Here the CDR3 reads CASSLKRGNEQFF. The CDR3 region has the DNA TGTGCCAGCAGCTTGAAAAGGGGAAACGAGCAGTTCTTC.

Remarks on this clonotype: An end of the junction differs from the germline gene, which may be a read error. V is TRBV2 and J is TRBJ2-3; 11 nucleotides agree with TRBD2. CDR3 size: 19 residues. The V gene's germline CDR1 is SNHLY and CDR2 FYNNEI. In DNA form, the CDR3 reads TGTGCCTGCAGCCCCAACCTAGCGGGGGGCCACCTTAGCACAGATACGCAGTATTTT. Its protein is CACSPNLAGGHLSTDTQYF.

This chain joins TRBV12-3 or TRBV12-4 and TRBJ1-6; possible D gene TRBD1, 5 bases. V gave up 1 base and J gave up 10 bases, with 11 bases separating them. CDR3 length equals 14 residues. CDR3 protein: CASSLGGRRSPLHF. The CDR3 DNA reads as TGTGCCAGCAGTTTAGGGGGACGGAGATCACCCCTCCACTTT.

At least ten counts were recorded for this clonotype. The chain couples TRBV19 to TRBJ1-5; D gene unclear. Germline CDR1 LNHDA, CDR2 SQIVND (reference sequence). Trimming shortened V by 5 bases and J by 6 bases, and 14 bases separated the two germline ends. There are 14 residues in the CDR3. The chain's CDR3 is CASSPWVVGQPQHF. The CDR3 DNA is TGTGCCAGTAGTCCGTGGGTGGTGGGTCAGCCCCAGCATTTT. Variable domain in full (rest from reference TRBV19 and TRBJ1-5): DGGITQSPKYLFRKEGQNVTLSCEQNLNHDAMYWYRQDPGQGLRLIYYSQIVNDFQKGDIAEGYSVSREKKESFPLTVTSAQKNPTAFYLCASSPWVVGQPQHFGDGTRLSIL.

Ten or more counts support this clonotype. J is TRBJ2-3 and V is TRBV7-9, with a tentative D call TRBD1 (6 bases). The CDR3 runs 15 residues. Trimming took 4 bases from V and 5 from J, leaving 16 bases between them. CDR1 and CDR2 from the germline V gene are SEHNR and FQNEAQ (reference sequence). The CDR3 coding sequence is TGTGCCAGCAGCTCTTCACAGGGTCGCGGAGATACGCAGTATTTT. Protein product: CASSSSQGRGDTQYF.

This clonotype was seen at least ten times. The chain uses TRBV7-2 and TRBJ2-3; 7 bases agree with TRBD2. With V trimmed by 2 bases and J by 3 bases, 8 bases remained unmatched. This CDR3 has 16 amino acids. Germline values: CDR1 SGHTA, CDR2 FQGNSA. The CDR3 DNA reads TGTGCCAGCAGCTTAATAGGGACTACTAATACAGATACGCAGTATTTT. Protein sequence: CASSLIGTTNTDTQYF.

At least ten counts were recorded for this clonotype. The CDR3 protein is CASRKARGGANQPQHF. The CDR3, as DNA: TGTGCCAGCAGAAAAGCCAGGGGAGGTGCCAATCAGCCCCAGCATTTT. The chain is built from TRBV6-2 or TRBV6-3 and TRBJ1-5, with a weak D call TRBD1 (6 bases). The CDR3 is 16 residues long. Germline CDR1 is MNHEY and CDR2 is SVGEGT. The V end lost 6 bases, the J end lost 3 bases, and 18 bases lay between the germline ends.

This clonotype was detected many times. CDR3 region: CASSLQGLAEAFF. The CDR3 bases are TGTGCCAGCAGTTTACAGGGTTTGGCTGAAGCTTTCTTT. V usage is TRBV7-3 and J usage is TRBJ1-1, with a weak D call TRBD1 (6 bases). Trimming removed 6 bases at V and 6 bases at J, with 14 bases between. CDR3 length: 13 residues. CDR1 is SGHTA and CDR2 is FQGTGA in the germline V gene.

This clonotype showed up many times. V is TRBV12-3 or TRBV12-4 and J is TRBJ2-7; D is perhaps TRBD1 (6 bases). The V and J ends lost 8 bases and 3 bases respectively, with 11 bases between them. The CDR3 runs 12 residues. The CDR3 is CASAPGVYEQYF. DNA for the CDR3: TGTGCCAGCGCCCCAGGGGTCTACGAGCAGTACTTC.

This clonotype was seen ten or more times. This chain uses TRBV6-2 or TRBV6-3 with TRBJ2-2; D possibly corresponds to TRBD2 (7 bases). Trimming removed 2 bases from V and 4 bases from J, with 17 bases in between. This CDR3 has 17 residues. Germline values: CDR1 MNHEY, CDR2 SVGEGT. This CDR3 reads CASSYPLGRGSTGELFF. In DNA form, the CDR3 reads TGTGCCAGCAGTTACCCGCTGGGGAGGGGGAGCACCGGGGAGCTGTTTTTT.

The chain uses TRBV7-2 and TRBJ1-2; a weak D match, TRBD1 (6 bases). This CDR3 region has 16 residues. Germline V gene sequence: CDR1 SGHTA, CDR2 FQGNSA. V was pared by 0 bases and J by 1 base, with 12 bases between. The CDR3 DNA reads TGTGCCAGCAGCTTAGCCCCCGGGGGCCATAACTATGGCTACACCTTC. Its translation: CASSLAPGGHNYGYTF.

This clonotype was picked up many times. The rearrangement uses TRBV29-1 and TRBJ2-7; a possible D gene is TRBD1 (6 bases). The CDR3 consists of 13 residues. CDR1 is SQVTM and CDR2 is ANQGSEA in the germline V gene. The V gene lost 6 bases and the J gene lost 2 bases, with 14 bases spanning the gap. CDR3 amino acids: CSVKQGIAYEQYF. CDR3 coding DNA: TGCAGCGTGAAACAGGGTATAGCCTACGAGCAGTACTTC.

This chain uses TRBV18 with TRBJ1-1; weak D call: TRBD1 (6 bases). Deletions cut 4 bases from V and 1 base from J, with 13 bases between. The CDR3 runs to 15 residues. The germline CDR1 and CDR2 sequences are KGHSH and LQKENI. The CDR3: CASSREGQWNTEAFF. CDR3 DNA: TGTGCCAGCTCACGCGAAGGACAGTGGAACACTGAAGCTTTCTTT. The full variable domain, in which reference TRBV18 and TRBJ1-1 provide the parts outside the CDR3, is NAGVMQNPRHLVRRRGQEARLRCSPMKGHSHVYWYRQLPEEGLKFMVYLQKENIIDESGMPKERFSAEFPKEGPSILRIQQVVRGDSAAYFCASSREGQWNTEAFFGQGTRLTVV.

This clonotype was detected ten times or more. The chain uses TRBV12-3 or TRBV12-4 and TRBJ2-1, with a weak D call TRBD1 (6 bases). There are 13 residues in the CDR3. V gave up 11 bases and J gave up 4 bases, with 15 bases separating them. CDR3 nucleotides: TGTGCCTCGCTGGCAGGGGAGTACAATGAGCAGTTCTTC. This translates into CASLAGEYNEQFF.

This clonotype was counted ten times or more. The chain is built from TRBV7-8 and TRBJ2-3; 15 bases line up with TRBD2. V shed 7 bases, J shed 4 bases, and the junction held 6 bases outside the gene matches. Germline lookup yields CDR1 SGHVS and CDR2 FQNEAQ. CDR3 size: 16 residues. CDR3 sequence: CASNQRTSGGADTQYF. The CDR3 coding sequence is TGTGCCAGCAACCAACGGACTAGCGGGGGGGCAGATACGCAGTATTTT.

The sample holds many counts of this clonotype. V is TRBV7-9 and J is TRBJ1-6; D remains unclear. The germline CDR1 and CDR2 sequences are SEHNR and FQNEAQ (reference sequence). Trimming pared 5 bases from V and 9 bases from J, leaving 14 bases between. This CDR3 contains 14 residues. CDR3 amino acids: CASSLWSQASPLHF. As DNA, the CDR3 is TGTGCCAGCAGCCTCTGGAGCCAAGCTTCACCCCTCCACTTT.

In its sample, this clonotype was seen many times. The chain combines TRBV7-8 with TRBJ2-3, with D possibly being TRBD1 or TRBD2 (5 bases each). The CDR3 has 16 amino acids. Germline V CDR1 and CDR2: SGHVS, FQNEAQ. V shed 5 bases and J shed 0 bases, with 15 bases lying between them. CDR3 protein: CASSIRGAYSTDTQYF. CDR3 nucleotides: TGTGCCAGCAGCATCAGAGGGGCATATAGCACAGATACGCAGTATTTT.

This clonotype was seen many times. The chain recombines TRBV29-1 with TRBJ1-1; D gene unclear. Trimming took 1 base from V and 3 from J, leaving 6 bases between them. The CDR3 is made up of 12 amino acids. Germline V gene data show CDR1 as SQVTM and CDR2 as ANQGSEA. CDR3 in DNA: TGCAGCGTTGAAGGAGCGGACACTGAAGCTTTCTTT. Translation gives CSVEGADTEAFF. The whole variable domain, filled in from reference TRBV29-1 and TRBJ1-1, reads SAVISQKPSRDICQRGTSLTIQCQVDSQVTMMFWYRQQPGQSLTLIATANQGSEATYESGFVIDKFPISRPNLTFSTLTVSNMSPEDSSIYLCSVEGADTEAFFGQGTRLTVV.

This clonotype has ten or more counts. This chain connects TRBV11-2 to TRBJ2-7; perhaps TRBD2 as D (6 bases). V was clipped by 0 bases and J by 0 bases, with 12 bases between them. CDR3 size: 16 residues. Germline V CDR1 and CDR2: SGHAT, FQNNGV. The DNA of the CDR3 is TGTGCCAGCAGCTTAGATCTAGGGACTGGCTCCTACGAGCAGTACTTC. It translates to CASSLDLGTGSYEQYF.

This clonotype has ten or more counts. The chain joins TRBV6-2 or TRBV6-3 to TRBJ1-5; 7 nucleotides line up with TRBD1. Germline CDR1 is MNHEY and CDR2 is SVGEGT. J gave up 0 bases and V 4 bases, and 15 bases lay outside the gene matches. CDR3 length equals 19 residues. The CDR3: CASSLTDRERAYSNQPQHF. DNA for the CDR3: TGTGCCAGCAGTTTGACTGACAGGGAAAGGGCGTATAGCAATCAGCCCCAGCATTTT.

This clonotype was observed many times. The CDR3 reads CASSLGQYEQYF. CDR3 DNA sequence: TGTGCCAGCAGCTTGGGTCAGTACGAGCAGTACTTC. The rearrangement links TRBV5-5 to TRBJ2-7; D is uncertain. This CDR3 has 12 amino acids. CDR1 is SGHKS, CDR2 YYEKEE, per germline (reference sequence). V was trimmed by 0 bases and J by 4 bases, leaving 5 bases between them.

As regards this clonotype: Since a much larger clone is just one base distant, this may be a read error. The J gene is TRBJ2-1, the V gene TRBV7-8, with TRBD2 identical over 12 bases. There are 18 residues in the CDR3. Germline loops: CDR1 SGHVS, CDR2 FQNEAQ. In DNA form, the CDR3 reads TGTGTCAGCAGCTTAGTTCGGATCCCGGGACTAGCGGGTATTGAGCAGTTCTTC. Translating it yields CVSSLVRIPGLAGIEQFF.

The chain recombines TRBV19 with TRBJ2-2; D is unresolved. Germline CDR1 LNHDA, CDR2 SQIVND (reference sequence). The CDR3 contains 15 residues. V lost 5 bases to trimming and J lost 3 bases, with 13 bases between them. The CDR3 bases are TGTGCCAGTAGTCTTTCGCGCCAATACACCGGGGAGCTGTTTTTT. Amino acid sequence: CASSLSRQYTGELFF.

Comment on this clonotype: Germline is not matched at one junction end, which may reflect a read error. The chain couples TRBV6-2 or TRBV6-3 to TRBJ2-7; D call uncertain. The germline V gene has CDR1 MNHEY and CDR2 SVGEGT. The CDR3 contains 12 residues. CDR3 in DNA: TGTGCCAGCAGTTTGGATTACTACGCGCAGTACTTC. The encoded protein is CASSLDYYAQYF.